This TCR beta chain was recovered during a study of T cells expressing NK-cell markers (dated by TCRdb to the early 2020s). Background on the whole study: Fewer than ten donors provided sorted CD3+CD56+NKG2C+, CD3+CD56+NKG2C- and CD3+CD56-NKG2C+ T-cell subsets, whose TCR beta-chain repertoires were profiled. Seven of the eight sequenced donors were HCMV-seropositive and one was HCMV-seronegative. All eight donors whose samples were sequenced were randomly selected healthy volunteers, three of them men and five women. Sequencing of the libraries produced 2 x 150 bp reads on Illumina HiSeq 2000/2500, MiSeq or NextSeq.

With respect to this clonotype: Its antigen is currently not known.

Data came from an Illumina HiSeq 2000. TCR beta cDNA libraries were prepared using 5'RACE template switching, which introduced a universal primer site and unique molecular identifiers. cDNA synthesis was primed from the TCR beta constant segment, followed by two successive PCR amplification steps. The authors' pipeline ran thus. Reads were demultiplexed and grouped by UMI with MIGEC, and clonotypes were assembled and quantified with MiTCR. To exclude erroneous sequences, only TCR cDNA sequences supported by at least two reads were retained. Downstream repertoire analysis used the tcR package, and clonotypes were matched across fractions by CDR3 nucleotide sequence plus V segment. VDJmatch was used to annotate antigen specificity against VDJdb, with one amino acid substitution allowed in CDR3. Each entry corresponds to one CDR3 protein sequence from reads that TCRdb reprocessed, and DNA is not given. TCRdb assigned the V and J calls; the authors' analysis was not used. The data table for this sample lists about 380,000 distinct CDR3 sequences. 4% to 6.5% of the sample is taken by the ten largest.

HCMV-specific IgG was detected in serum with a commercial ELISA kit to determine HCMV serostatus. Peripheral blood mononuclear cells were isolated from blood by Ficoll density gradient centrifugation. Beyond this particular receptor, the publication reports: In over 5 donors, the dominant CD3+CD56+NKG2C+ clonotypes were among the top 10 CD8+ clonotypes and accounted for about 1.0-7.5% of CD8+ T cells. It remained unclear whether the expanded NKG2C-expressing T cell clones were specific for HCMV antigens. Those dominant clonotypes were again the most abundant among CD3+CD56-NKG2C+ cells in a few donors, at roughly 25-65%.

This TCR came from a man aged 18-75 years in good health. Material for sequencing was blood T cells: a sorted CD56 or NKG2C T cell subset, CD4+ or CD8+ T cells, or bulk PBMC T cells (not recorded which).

For the CDR3, the sequence is CASNPGSGAREQYF. The V and J genes are TRBV9 and TRBJ2-7; the TCRdb call, TRBD1, lacks DNA for checking. CDR1 and CDR2 are read off the germline V gene as SGDLS and YYNGEE. From the cysteine up to the phenylalanine, the CDR3 has a length of 14 residues. No DNA appears here.